The sequence of this TCR beta chain was determined in a study of CD8+CD57+ T cells in acquired aplastic anemia. Germline CDR1 reads LNHDA; CDR2 reads SQIVND (reference sequence). Trimming removed 0 bases from V and 6 bases from J, with 12 bases in between. The CDR3 has 14 residues. As to this clonotype: A read error is likely, as this CDR3 ends without the conserved phenylalanine or tryptophan.

It was genomic DNA that served as the template for profiling TCR beta VDJ and CDR3. One entry per CDR3 protein results from TCRdb running MiXCR on the reads. The repertoire has hundreds of thousands of distinct CDR3 sequences, 55% to 70% of them found once; the top ten carry approximately 4%. The chain couples TRBV19 to TRBJ2-7; unclear D gene. The TCR comes from a human donor in good health, serving as a control. The sequenced material came from sorted CD4+, CD8+, or CD8+CD57+ T cells (not recorded which) from PBMCs. In nucleotides, the CDR3 is TGTGCCAGTAGTATAGATCGTAGAAGTGCCGAGCAGTACCTC. The encoded protein is CASSIDRRSAEQYL.